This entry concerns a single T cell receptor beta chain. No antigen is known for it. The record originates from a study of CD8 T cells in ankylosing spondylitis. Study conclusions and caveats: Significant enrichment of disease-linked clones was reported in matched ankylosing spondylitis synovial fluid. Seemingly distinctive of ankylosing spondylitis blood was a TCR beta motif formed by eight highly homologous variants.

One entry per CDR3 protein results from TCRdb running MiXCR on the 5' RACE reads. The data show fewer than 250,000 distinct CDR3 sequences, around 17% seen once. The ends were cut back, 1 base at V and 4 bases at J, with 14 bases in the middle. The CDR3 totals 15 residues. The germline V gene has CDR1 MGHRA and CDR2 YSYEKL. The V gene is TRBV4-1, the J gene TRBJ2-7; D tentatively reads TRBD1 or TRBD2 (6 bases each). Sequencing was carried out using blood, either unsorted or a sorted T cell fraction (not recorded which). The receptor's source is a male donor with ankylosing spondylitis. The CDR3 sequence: CASSQAGASVYEQYF. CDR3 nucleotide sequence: TGCGCCAGCAGCCAAGCGGGGGCTAGCGTGTACGAGCAGTACTTC.